The entry below gives a single T cell receptor beta chain sequence along with its context. What it binds is unknown. The sample comes from a study of T cell responses to AZD1222 COVID-19 vaccine. Findings and caveats of the study: Among spike-specific TCRs, nearly half reportedly target unmutated variant regions. White British people made up most donors, females outnumbered males, and clonal diversity was possibly underestimated. Spike-wide vaccine-associated CD4 TCRs dominated at 160-218 and 743-854.

Data came from immunoSEQ multiplex PCR; TCRdb stores just in-frame clones and leaves some out. The sample has over 100,000 clones; approximately 90% are singletons. Losses at the gene ends were 4 bases for V and 6 bases for J; bases not matched to a gene: 4. This CDR3 region has 15 residues. Per the germline V gene, CDR1 is SGHTA and CDR2 is FQGNSA. The sequence was obtained from an adult who received the AZD1222 COVID-19 vaccine. The sequencing used peripheral blood, collected 28 days after the second AZD1222 dose. V usage is TRBV7-2 and J usage is TRBJ1-5, with 12 bases matching TRBD1. The CDR3 DNA follows: TGTGCCAGCAGCTCCGGGACAGGGGGCGGTCAGCCCCAGCATTTT. It translates to CASSSGTGGGQPQHF.